This entry is about one T cell receptor beta chain. Its specificity is unknown. The read gets to within 3 residues of the CDR3 end, and the germline J gene fills in the rest. All participants had a single incident cervical HPV16 infection, and prevalent HPV16 infections were excluded. This entry belongs to a study of T cells in women clearing cervical HPV infection. Study outcomes and limitations: Richness differences could reflect unmeasured T-cell content per sample. Richness plus V gene abundances separated cases from controls with AUC approximately 0.78.

V lost 4 bases, J lost 0 bases, and 6 bases stayed unmatched. The CDR3 contains 15 residues. Germline V gives CDR1 SGHVS, CDR2 FQNEAQ. TCRdb's copy holds only in-frame clones and misses some; the assay was immunoSEQ multiplex PCR. The sample yields fewer than 35,000 clones, of which the top ten take up 2.5% to 3.5%. This rearrangement joins TRBV7-8 to TRBJ2-7; 7 bases line up with TRBD1. The source material was blood buffy coat. This receptor was obtained from a woman aged 18-70 years with a cervical HPV16 infection that either progressed to CIN3+ or cleared (not recorded which). Incomplete CDR3 DNA: TGTGCCAGCAGCTACCGGGACAGTAGCTCCTACGAG. This translates into CASSYRDSSSYE. The whole CDR3 region reads CASSYRDSSSYEQYF.